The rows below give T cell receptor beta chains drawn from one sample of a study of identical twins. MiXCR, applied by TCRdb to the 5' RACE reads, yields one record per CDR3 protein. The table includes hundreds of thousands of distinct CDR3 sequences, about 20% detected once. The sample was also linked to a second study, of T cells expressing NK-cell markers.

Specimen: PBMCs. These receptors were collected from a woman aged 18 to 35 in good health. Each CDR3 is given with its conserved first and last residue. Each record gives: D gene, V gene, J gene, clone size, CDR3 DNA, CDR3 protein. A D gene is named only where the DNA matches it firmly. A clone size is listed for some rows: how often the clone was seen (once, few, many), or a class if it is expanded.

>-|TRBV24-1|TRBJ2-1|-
TGTGCCACCAGTGACCCCAGGGGGGGTAGCTACAATGAGCAGTTCTTC
CATSDPRGGSYNEQFF
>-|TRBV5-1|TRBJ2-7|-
TGCGCCAGCAGCCACGACAGGTTCTACGAGCAGTACTTC
CASSHDRFYEQYF
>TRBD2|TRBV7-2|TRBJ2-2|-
TGTGCCAGCAGCCCCCGTCGCAGCGGGAGCACCGGGGAGCTGTTTTTT
CASSPRRSGSTGELFF
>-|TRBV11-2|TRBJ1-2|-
TGTGCCAGCAGCTTAGGACGGGACACCAACTTC
CASSLGRDTNF
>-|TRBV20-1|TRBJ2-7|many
TGCAGTGCTAGGTCGGTGGGGCAGTTGGAGCAGTACTTC
CSARSVGQLEQYF
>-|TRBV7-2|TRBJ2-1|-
TGTGCCAGCAGCTGGACAAGAGAGGGTGAGCAGTTCTTC
CASSWTREGEQFF
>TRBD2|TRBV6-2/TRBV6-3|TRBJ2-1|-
TGTGCCAGCACCCCGGGACTAGGCTTCAATGAGCAGTTCTTC
CASTPGLGFNEQFF
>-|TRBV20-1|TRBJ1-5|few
TGCAGTGCTGGGGACGTTAGCAATCAGCCCCAGCATTTT
CSAGDVSNQPQHF
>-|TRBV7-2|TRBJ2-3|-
TGTGCCAGCAGCGCCCTGGACTACTACACAGATACGCAGTATTTT
CASSALDYYTDTQYF
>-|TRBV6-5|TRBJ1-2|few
TGTGCCAGCAGTTCCTACGGACAGCCTTTCAAATATGGCTACACCTTC
CASSSYGQPFKYGYTF
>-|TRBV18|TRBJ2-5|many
TGTGCCAGCAGCCCGCCAGGTGCTGAGACCCAGTACTTC
CASSPPGAETQYF
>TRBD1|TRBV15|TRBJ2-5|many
TGTGCCACCGGACAGGTGGAAAGGGAGACCCAGTACTTC
CATGQVERETQYF
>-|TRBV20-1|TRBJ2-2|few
TGCAGTGCTAGAGGGCCGAGCACCGGGGAGCTGTTTTTT
CSARGPSTGELFF
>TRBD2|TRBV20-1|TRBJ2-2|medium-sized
TGCAGTGCTAAGATAGCGGGAGGCGATCACGGGGAGCTGTTTTTT
CSAKIAGGDHGELFF
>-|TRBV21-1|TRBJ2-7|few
TGTGCCAGCAGCAACTGGGACGGATTCTACGAGCAGTACTTC
CASSNWDGFYEQYF
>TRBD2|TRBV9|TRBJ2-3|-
TGTGCCAGCAGCATGATAGCGGGGGGCAGCACAGATACGCAGTATTTT
CASSMIAGGSTDTQYF